This is a list of T cell receptor beta chains from one sample in a study of post-analysis software for immune sequencing data. TCRdb re-called the PCR reads with MiXCR, one entry per CDR3 protein. The sample carries about 430,000 distinct CDR3 sequences, approximately 39% recorded once. Specimen: blood. These receptors came from a girl aged 2 to 9 with multiple sclerosis. Both conserved end residues are part of each CDR3. The order of the fields is J gene, V gene, CDR3 protein.

>TRBJ2-1|TRBV7-9
CASSLALGGSYNEQFF
>TRBJ2-7|TRBV27
CASNGRKDEQYF
>TRBJ2-3|TRBV7-2
CASSLETQPLADTQYF
>TRBJ2-1|TRBV29-1
CSVLRTSGGLSYNEQFF
>TRBJ1-2|TRBV15
CATSSEDRTYGYTF
>TRBJ2-5|TRBV29-1
CSVDSGTAKETQYF
>TRBJ2-7|TRBV29-1
CSVEWEDRGLYEQYF
>TRBJ2-1|TRBV29-1
CSAQGTLDYNEQFF
>TRBJ2-5|TRBV7-3
CASSLGRGETRYF
>TRBJ1-1|TRBV29-1
CSVAKQNTEAFF
>TRBJ2-7|TRBV7-6
CASSLEQGKAYEQYF
>TRBJ2-7|TRBV7-2
CASSLENSESYEQYF
>TRBJ1-5|TRBV5-1
CASSLNGGSNQPQHF
>TRBJ1-5|TRBV5-6
CASSSGGQGWNQPQHF
>TRBJ2-5|TRBV5-1
CASSLALAGVGETQYF
>-|TRBV24-1
CATSDFPRSEQYF
>TRBJ2-3|TRBV7-2
CASRSLAARSTDTQYF
>TRBJ2-1|TRBV5-6
CVSSLGVGLVAYNEQFF
>TRBJ1-4|TRBV2
CASRYSATNEKLFF
>TRBJ2-5|TRBV4-2
CASSLGGGVQETQYF
>TRBJ2-1|TRBV27
CASTLRLAGGNEQFF
>TRBJ2-7|TRBV7-2
CASSFGQGLAYEQYF
>TRBJ2-1|TRBV20-1
CSAQRTGLYNEQFF
>TRBJ2-5|TRBV7-9
CASSRSAETQYF
>TRBJ1-1|TRBV6-5
CASTRMGHLADTEAFF
>TRBJ1-2|TRBV7-2
CASGVQNYGYTF
>TRBJ2-5|TRBV12-3/TRBV12-4
CASGQGLAVQETQYF
>TRBJ2-3|TRBV5-1
CAAGTGSTDTQYF
>TRBJ1-2|TRBV20-1
CSAREGGAGAYGYTF
>TRBJ1-4|TRBV4-1
CASSQGQGNEKLFF
>TRBJ2-5|TRBV28
CASRNGGRQETQYF
>TRBJ2-5|TRBV3-1
CASSPGLAGGLLEETQYF
>TRBJ1-2|TRBV29-1
CSVGDGVEGYTF
>TRBJ2-5|TRBV20-1
CSAREGTSTREQYF
>TRBJ2-7|TRBV5-1
CASSLDTGGIYEQYF
>TRBJ2-7|TRBV20-1
CSAGGSGRASEQYF
>TRBJ2-7|TRBV6-1
CASSALSGRGSSYEQYF
>TRBJ2-3|TRBV7-6
CASSLYRDRGTDTQYF
>TRBJ2-3|TRBV7-2
CASSLGGGRTDTQYF
>TRBJ2-1|TRBV20-1
CSASPGLAGEGLYNEQFF
>TRBJ1-5|TRBV20-1
CSARRAGGVFGQPQHF
>TRBJ1-1|TRBV27
CASSLEGAPRVTEAFF
>TRBJ1-2|TRBV4-1
CASSQDAGDYGYTF
>TRBJ2-1|TRBV14
CASSHTLEHNEQFF
>TRBJ1-2|TRBV29-1
CSVERGAQYGYTF
>TRBJ2-2|TRBV5-1
CASSKLAGGDRELFF
>TRBJ2-5|TRBV28
CASTENQETQYF
>TRBJ2-7|TRBV2
CASSGGSGGVDEQYF
>TRBJ1-5|TRBV12-3/TRBV12-4
CASSFNRVSNQPQHF
>TRBJ2-1|TRBV9
CASSPRERVTGTANNEQFF
>TRBJ2-1|TRBV4-3
CASSLVLAGNTYNEQFF
>TRBJ2-7|TRBV29-1
CSAGQGVEQYF
>TRBJ2-7|TRBV20-1
CSARGTQPGKSYEQYF